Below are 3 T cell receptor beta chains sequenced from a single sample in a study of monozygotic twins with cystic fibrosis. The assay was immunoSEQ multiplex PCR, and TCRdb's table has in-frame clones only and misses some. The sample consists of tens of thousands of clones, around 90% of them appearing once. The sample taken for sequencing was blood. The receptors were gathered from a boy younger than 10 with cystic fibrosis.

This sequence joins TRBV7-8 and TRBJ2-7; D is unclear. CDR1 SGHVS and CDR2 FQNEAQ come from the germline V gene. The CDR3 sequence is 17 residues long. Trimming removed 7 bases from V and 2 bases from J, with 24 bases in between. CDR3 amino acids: CASNPWVVVSRTYEQYF. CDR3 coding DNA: TGTGCCAGCAACCCGTGGGTAGTGGTCTCCCGCACCTACGAGCAGTACTTC.

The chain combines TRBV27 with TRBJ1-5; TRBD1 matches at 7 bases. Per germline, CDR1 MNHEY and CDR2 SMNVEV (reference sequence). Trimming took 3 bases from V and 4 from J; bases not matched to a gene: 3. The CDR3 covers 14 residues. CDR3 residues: CASSLGQRNQPQHF. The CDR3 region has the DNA TGTGCCAGCAGTTTGGGACAGAGAAATCAGCCCCAGCATTTT.

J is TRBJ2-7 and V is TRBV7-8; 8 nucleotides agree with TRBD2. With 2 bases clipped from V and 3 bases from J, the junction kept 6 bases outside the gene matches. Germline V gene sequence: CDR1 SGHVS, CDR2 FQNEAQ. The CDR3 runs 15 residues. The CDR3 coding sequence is TGTGCCAGCAGCTTAACGCGACTAGCGAGCTACGAGCAGTACTTC. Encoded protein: CASSLTRLASYEQYF.